This T cell receptor beta chain was sequenced for a study of early T cells in non-severe SARS-CoV-2 infection. Broader study findings: Matching results from VDJdb favored anti-spike CD8 responses, leaving private and CD4 specificities undetected.

For this clonotype: The antigen is not known.

The V gene end was trimmed by 9 bases and the J gene end by 3 bases; junction bases not matched to a gene: 9. The CDR3 sequence is 14 residues long. The V gene's germline CDR1 is MDHEN and CDR2 SYDVKM. Individual cDNA molecules received unique molecular identifiers. In TCRdb, the 5' RACE reads were re-called with MiXCR into one record per CDR3 protein. The sample includes more than 85,000 distinct CDR3 sequences, around 17% of them seen just once. Sequenced material: whole blood, taken at baseline. The receptor comes from an adult who was a healthcare worker with PCR-confirmed SARS-CoV-2 infection or an uninfected control (not recorded which). The rearrangement links TRBV28 to TRBJ2-7, with TRBD2 matching over 9 bases. DNA for the CDR3: TGTGCCAGTCAAGCGGGAGGCTATTACTACGAGCAGTACTTC. Its translation is CASQAGGYYYEQYF.